Listed below are T cell receptor beta chains from one sample, sequenced in a study of blood T cell repertoires in COVID-19. Sequencing used immunoSEQ multiplex PCR; TCRdb keeps in-frame clones, though not all of them. Among roughly 250,000 clones, about nine tenths were seen once, and the ten largest hold approximately 2.6%. Specimen: peripheral blood. The receptors come from a person aged 18-29 years with COVID-19, enrolled during active disease. The CDR3 runs from the conserved cysteine through the conserved F or W. The order of the fields is J gene, clone size, V gene, CDR3 protein. Only part of the rows carry a size: once, few, many, or a class if the clone is expanded.

J gene: TRBJ1-5
clone size: .
V gene: TRBV2
CDR3 protein: CASSEARGQPQHF

J gene: TRBJ2-7
clone size: .
V gene: TRBV4-2
CDR3 protein: CASSQGLQSYEQYF

J gene: TRBJ2-2
clone size: .
V gene: TRBV27
CDR3 protein: CASSTSQTGGGELFF

J gene: TRBJ2-6
clone size: .
V gene: TRBV20-1
CDR3 protein: CSASPGLAGAAGANVLTF

J gene: TRBJ2-5
clone size: once
V gene: TRBV21-1
CDR3 protein: CASSKAVQETQYF

J gene: TRBJ1-2
clone size: .
V gene: TRBV5-6
CDR3 protein: CASSLDTGLNGYTF

J gene: TRBJ2-1
clone size: .
V gene: TRBV6-5
CDR3 protein: CASSYSSGPYNEQFF

J gene: TRBJ1-3
clone size: once
V gene: TRBV7-2
CDR3 protein: CASSSKSGVHGNTIYF

J gene: TRBJ1-1
clone size: .
V gene: TRBV6-6
CDR3 protein: CASSYSSAGSTEAFF

J gene: TRBJ2-3
clone size: .
V gene: TRBV14
CDR3 protein: CASSHPSGAGKRSTDTQYF

J gene: TRBJ2-5
clone size: .
V gene: TRBV2
CDR3 protein: CASSDSPAGETQYF

J gene: TRBJ1-6
clone size: .
V gene: TRBV19
CDR3 protein: CASGQGISPLHF

J gene: TRBJ1-2
clone size: .
V gene: TRBV12-3/TRBV12-4
CDR3 protein: CASSFQGSYGYTF

J gene: TRBJ2-2
clone size: .
V gene: TRBV9
CDR3 protein: CASSVPVAGVGTGELFF

J gene: TRBJ1-2
clone size: .
V gene: TRBV6-5
CDR3 protein: CASSPGSGANYGYTF

J gene: TRBJ2-3
clone size: .
V gene: TRBV27
CDR3 protein: CASKWSGGSDTQYF

J gene: TRBJ1-1
clone size: .
V gene: TRBV6-6
CDR3 protein: CASSHPAGTGGSEAFF

J gene: TRBJ2-1
clone size: .
V gene: TRBV6-1
CDR3 protein: CASSESGWGSGYEQFF

J gene: TRBJ1-3
clone size: .
V gene: TRBV5-1
CDR3 protein: CASSLERTASSGNTIYF

J gene: TRBJ1-1
clone size: .
V gene: TRBV7-9
CDR3 protein: CASSARDGPTKNTEAFF

J gene: TRBJ1-2
clone size: .
V gene: TRBV4-1
CDR3 protein: CASSQPTQPTGGDGYTF

J gene: TRBJ2-1
clone size: .
V gene: TRBV4-1
CDR3 protein: CASSQVGREQFF

J gene: TRBJ2-7
clone size: .
V gene: TRBV11-2
CDR3 protein: CASSGTSVGDGVQYF

J gene: TRBJ2-2
clone size: .
V gene: TRBV3-1/TRBV3-2
CDR3 protein: CASSIGIAGGPTGELFF

J gene: TRBJ2-5
clone size: once
V gene: TRBV9
CDR3 protein: CASSDPREQETQYF

J gene: TRBJ2-3
clone size: .
V gene: TRBV7-8
CDR3 protein: CASSGTSESTDTQYF

J gene: TRBJ1-2
clone size: .
V gene: TRBV9
CDR3 protein: CASNAGPQWGYTF

J gene: TRBJ1-1
clone size: .
V gene: TRBV13
CDR3 protein: CASSALAAEAFF